This record covers a single TCR beta chain. The antigen remains undetermined. Some clones are missing from TCRdb's copy, which holds only in-frame ones; the method was immunoSEQ multiplex PCR. Seen here are some 110,000 clones, roughly 87% observed once, and the top ten hold about 0.9%. This entry is derived from a study of graft-versus-host responses after intestinal transplantation. Germline CDR1 is SGHNT and CDR2 is YENEEA. Trimming cost V 5 bases and J 3 bases, with 16 bases left between them. This CDR3 spans 15 amino acids. The TCR was taken from a human donor who received an intestinal transplant. The specimen was unstimulated CD4+ T cells sorted from spleen or lymph node cells, collected before intestinal transplant. The V gene is TRBV11-3, the J gene TRBJ2-5; tentative D call: TRBD1 (6 bases). The CDR3 here is CASSPGQRLEETQYF. CDR3 DNA: TGTGCCAGCAGCCCCGGACAGCGCTTGGAAGAGACCCAGTACTTC.